Below, 21 T cell receptor beta chains from the same sample are listed, as sequenced in a study of shared clonotypes between healthy human individuals. Sequencing was performed with immunoSEQ multiplex PCR; in TCRdb, only in-frame clones are kept and a portion is missing. The table records around 500,000 clones, about 76% of them present only once. Sequenced: PBMCs. These receptors were collected from a woman between 40 and 55 years old in good health. Some clones in this sample may be carry-over from other donors' samples.

The chain employs TRBV30 and TRBJ2-7, with D unresolved. Germline CDR1 reads GTSNPN; CDR2 reads SVGIG (reference sequence). CDR3 size: 12 residues. The chain's CDR3 is CAYGSVGYEQYF. In DNA form, the CDR3 reads TGTGCGTACGGGTCGGTAGGCTACGAGCAGTACTTC.

V gene TRBV29-1 combines with J gene TRBJ2-1; D gene unclear. CDR3 size: 9 residues. V gave up 4 bases and J gave up 10 bases, with 5 bases separating them. Germline V gene lookup returns CDR1 SQVTM and CDR2 ANQGSEA. This CDR3 reads CSVGREQFF. CDR3 nucleotide sequence: TGCAGCGTTGGGCGGGAGCAGTTCTTC.

This chain uses TRBV7-3 with TRBJ2-1; TRBD2 agrees at 7 bases. V was pared by 2 bases and J by 0 bases, with 4 bases of the junction left unmatched. The CDR3 has 16 residues. Looked up from germline, CDR1 is SGHTA and CDR2 is FQGTGA. DNA for the CDR3: TGTGCCAGCAGCTTATCCGGGAGGAGCTCCTACAATGAGCAGTTCTTC. This encodes CASSLSGRSSYNEQFF.

The chain joins TRBV5-1 to TRBJ1-5; tentatively, D is TRBD1 (5 bases). Looked up from germline, CDR1 is SGHRS and CDR2 is YFSETQ. The CDR3 is made up of 15 amino acids. V lost 0 bases, J lost 0 bases, and 7 bases lay in between. In DNA form, the CDR3 reads TGCGCCAGCAGCTTGGGGACAATTAGCAATCAGCCCCAGCATTTT. The encoded protein is CASSLGTISNQPQHF.

The chain uses TRBV28 and TRBJ1-1; D is ambiguous. The germline CDR1 and CDR2 sequences are MDHEN and SYDVKM. The V end was cut by 2 bases, the J end by 0 bases, with 19 bases between. The CDR3 has 18 residues. The CDR3, as DNA: TGTGCCAGCAGTTTACCCCCAGCGGCGAACTATATGAACACTGAAGCTTTCTTT. Protein product: CASSLPPAANYMNTEAFF.

The chain joins TRBV30 to TRBJ2-2; 9 nucleotides match TRBD2. This CDR3 contains 15 residues. CDR1 and CDR2 from the germline V gene are GTSNPN and SVGIG (reference sequence). Germline trimming cut 2 bases from V and 7 bases from J; bases unmatched to any gene: 8. The CDR3 protein is CAWSTGGRAGGELFF. CDR3 coding DNA: TGTGCCTGGAGTACTGGCGGGAGGGCCGGCGGGGAGCTGTTTTTT.

This clone turned up a few times. V gene TRBV7-2 combines with J gene TRBJ1-2; D uncertain. The CDR3 spans 13 residues. V lost 5 bases, J lost 8 bases, and 15 bases lay in between. Germline V gene sequence: CDR1 SGHTA, CDR2 FQGNSA. The CDR3 region is CASSVTRTMGYTF. The CDR3 coding sequence is TGTGCCAGCAGCGTAACACGGACTATGGGCTACACCTTC.

The CDR3 DNA reads as TGCGCCAGCAGCTTATCCGGGACAGTCTACGAGCAGTACTTC. This codes for CASSLSGTVYEQYF. This chain uses TRBV5-1 with TRBJ2-7; 7 bases agree with TRBD1. Germline V lookup: CDR1 SGHRS, CDR2 YFSETQ. Trimming at V came to 2 bases and at J to 3 bases, leaving 5 bases not matched to a gene. The CDR3 runs to 14 residues.

The V call is TRBV6-1, the J call TRBJ2-5, with TRBD1 identical over 9 bases. The ends lost 6 bases at V and 5 bases at J; junction bases unmatched: 10. This CDR3 is built from 15 residues. Germline lookup yields CDR1 MNHNS and CDR2 SASEGT. The chain's CDR3 is CASSTTGGSSETQYF. The CDR3 DNA follows: TGTGCCAGCAGCACAACAGGGGGCTCGAGTGAGACCCAGTACTTC.

This clone was picked up one time. V is TRBV30 and J is TRBJ2-5; no definite D call. V gave up 8 bases and J gave up 2 bases, with 15 bases separating them. The CDR3 loop spans 13 amino acids. CDR1 is GTSNPN and CDR2 is SVGIG in the germline V gene (reference sequence). The CDR3 reads CAGLRSDQETQYF. The CDR3 nucleotides read TGTGCCGGCCTGAGGTCAGATCAAGAGACCCAGTACTTC.

This chain links TRBV30 with TRBJ2-7; 8 nucleotides align to TRBD1. Looked up from germline, CDR1 is GTSNPN and CDR2 is SVGIG (reference sequence). The length of the CDR3 is 13 residues. The junction had 7 bases not matched to a gene; V was cut back by 0 bases and J by 9 bases. CDR3 bases: TGTGCCTGGAGTGTCAGGGGGCGAATAAGGCAGTACTTC. This gives the protein CAWSVRGRIRQYF.

Comment on this clone: A junction end diverges from the germline sequence, so it may reflect a read error. The chain carries TRBV5-1 and TRBJ2-7; 11 nucleotides match TRBD1. The germline CDR1 and CDR2 sequences are SGHRS and YFSETQ. CDR3 length: 17 residues. DNA of the CDR3: TGCGCCGGCAGCCCGGACAGGGGGCAAGGAATCACCTACGAGCAGTACTTC. This gives the protein CAGSPDRGQGITYEQYF.

CDR3: CASSPEGLGPYEQYF. The CDR3 coding sequence is TGTGCCAGCAGCCCGGAGGGTCTGGGTCCCTACGAGCAGTACTTC. V and J are TRBV7-6 and TRBJ2-7; D might be TRBD2 (6 bases). CDR3 size: 15 residues. V was trimmed by 5 bases and J by 2 bases, leaving 16 bases between them. Germline V lookup: CDR1 SGHVS, CDR2 FNYEAQ.

This chain uses TRBV9 with TRBJ2-7; 8 bases match TRBD1. Trimming at V came to 0 bases and at J to 2 bases, leaving 13 bases not matched to a gene. Looked up from germline, CDR1 is SGDLS and CDR2 is YYNGEE. The CDR3 consists of 18 residues. CDR3: CASSVGIAGGGEAYEQYF. In DNA, the CDR3 is TGTGCCAGCAGCGTAGGGATAGCAGGGGGCGGAGAAGCCTACGAGCAGTACTTC.

This clone was counted at least ten times. The sample contains more than one DNA sequence encoding this CDR3. The J gene is TRBJ1-1, the V gene TRBV5-1; D is uncertain. The germline V gene has CDR1 SGHRS and CDR2 YFSETQ. The CDR3 consists of 14 residues. V was clipped by 1 base and J by 0 bases, with 7 bases between them. The CDR3 coding sequence is TGCGCCAGCAGCTTGCTTGGAGTGAACACTGAAGCTTTCTTT. Protein product: CASSLLGVNTEAFF.

This rearrangement joins TRBV19 to TRBJ2-7, with 9 positions matching TRBD1. V was pared by 4 bases and J by 9 bases, with 10 bases of the junction left unmatched. Germline V gene lookup returns CDR1 LNHDA and CDR2 SQIVND (reference sequence). The CDR3 extends over 14 amino acids. The CDR3 sequence is CASSNRDRESGQYF. In DNA form, the CDR3 reads TGTGCCAGTAGTAACCGGGACAGGGAGTCTGGGCAGTACTTC.

The rearrangement joins TRBV5-5 to TRBJ2-7, with 8 bases identical to TRBD2. The CDR3 runs 15 residues. Trimming removed 0 bases from V and 7 bases from J; junction bases left unmatched: 9. Germline V CDR1 and CDR2: SGHKS, YYEKEE (reference sequence). CDR3 nucleotide sequence: TGTGCCAGCAGCTTGGGTCCAGCGGGAGCCACAGAGCAGTACTTC. It yields the protein CASSLGPAGATEQYF.

The chain employs TRBV10-3 and TRBJ2-2, with a tentative D call TRBD2 (7 bases). V shed 7 bases and J shed 3 bases, with 15 bases lying between them. Germline V lookup: CDR1 ENHRY, CDR2 SYGVKD. CDR3 length equals 15 residues. The CDR3 here is CAITRGGGDTGELFF. The CDR3 DNA is TGTGCCATCACGAGGGGGGGAGGAGACACCGGGGAGCTGTTTTTT.

The chain couples TRBV28 to TRBJ1-2, with no clear D. The length of the CDR3 is 14 residues. Germline-derived CDR1 and CDR2 are MDHEN and SYDVKM. V lost 8 bases and J lost 4, with 17 bases in between. CDR3 bases: TGTGCCAGCGGCACGCCGGACGGGATCTATGGCTACACCTTC. Amino acids: CASGTPDGIYGYTF.

The J gene is TRBJ2-3, the V gene TRBV5-1; 7 bases are a match to TRBD2. The CDR3 covers 15 residues. The germline CDR1 and CDR2 sequences are SGHRS and YFSETQ. V gave up 7 bases and J gave up 0 bases; unmatched junction bases: 8. The CDR3 sequence: CASDSSGTSTDTQYF. Here the CDR3 DNA reads TGCGCCAGCGACTCTAGCGGAACTAGCACAGATACGCAGTATTTT.

By its share, this clone is medium-sized. Other DNA sequences of this sample code for an identical CDR3. The chain has TRBV5-1 and TRBJ1-5; TRBD1 matches 7 bases. Germline CDR1 reads SGHRS; CDR2 reads YFSETQ. Trimming took 0 bases from V and 6 from J; bases not matched to a gene: 6. CDR3 size: 15 residues. The CDR3, as DNA: TGCGCCAGCAGCTTGGAGGGGGCTCGTGGTCAGCCCCAGCATTTT. It specifies CASSLEGARGQPQHF.